The 25 T cell receptor beta chains below were found in one sample sequenced in a study of beta chain features in type 1 diabetes. Reverse transcription of all isolated RNA meant that expressed TCRB transcripts were sequenced. The data were produced by immunoSEQ multiplex PCR, yet TCRdb's version contains in-frame clones alone and is incomplete. This sample has around 330,000 clones, with roughly 11% found just once. The sample taken for sequencing was naive CD4+ T cells from blood. These receptor sequences come from a woman aged 25 to 39 in good health.

This clone turned up a few times. CDR3 loop: CASTLAGAPTDTQYF. CDR3 DNA sequence: TGTGCCAGCACTTTAGCGGGAGCCCCCACAGATACGCAGTATTTT. The chain has TRBV6-5 and TRBJ2-3, with 9 bases identical to TRBD2. Germline V gives CDR1 MNHEY, CDR2 SVGAGI. Trimming took 7 bases from V and 2 from J; bases not matched to a gene: 7. The CDR3 totals 15 residues.

V is TRBV10-3 and J is TRBJ2-7; D remains ambiguous. Per germline, CDR1 ENHRY and CDR2 SYGVKD. Between the trimmed V and J ends, which lost 6 bases and 3 bases, there was a span of 12 bases. This CDR3 has 13 residues. The CDR3 region has the DNA TGTGCCATCAGACTCGGCCCGGGCTACGAGCAGTACTTC. Translation: CAIRLGPGYEQYF.

A few counts support this clone. This sequence joins TRBV7-3 and TRBJ2-6; D not resolved. V was pared by 5 bases and J by 1 base, with 9 bases between. CDR1 is SGHTA, CDR2 FQGTGA, per germline. The CDR3 contains 15 residues. The CDR3 protein is CASSLPRSGANVLTF. DNA for the CDR3: TGTGCCAGCAGCCTCCCCAGGTCTGGGGCCAACGTCCTGACTTTC.

The chain is built from TRBV15 and TRBJ2-2; a weak D match, TRBD1 (5 bases). The ends were cut back, 3 bases at V and 5 bases at J, with 10 bases in the middle. Per the germline V gene, CDR1 is LNHNV and CDR2 is YYDKDF (reference sequence). The CDR3 is made up of 14 amino acids. CDR3 DNA: TGTGCCACCAGCAGCCAGGGATTGACCGGGGAGCTGTTTTTT. As protein: CATSSQGLTGELFF.

This clone was seen a handful of times. V and J are TRBV7-2 and TRBJ2-1; D might be TRBD1 (7 bases). The V gene's germline CDR1 is SGHTA and CDR2 FQGNSA. Trimming removed 5 bases at V and 6 bases at J, with 20 bases between. The CDR3 has 16 amino acids. The DNA for the CDR3 is TGTGCCAGCAGCCCGGACCCGGAGGGGGCCCTCAATGAGCAGTTCTTC. The encoded protein is CASSPDPEGALNEQFF.

This clone came up a few times. The J gene is TRBJ1-1, the V gene TRBV6-5; D not resolved. V lost 8 bases and J 0 bases, leaving 16 bases between the germline ends. The V gene's germline CDR1 is MNHEY and CDR2 SVGAGI. The CDR3 runs to 15 residues. The CDR3, as DNA: TGTGCCAGCCGTACGGGTTGGGTGCTGAACACTGAAGCTTTCTTT. Translation gives CASRTGWVLNTEAFF.

V gene TRBV29-1 combines with J gene TRBJ2-5; the match to TRBD1 covers 9 bases. The J call is in doubt because the DNA end fits TRBJ2-7 better. The CDR3 sequence is 16 residues long. From germline, CDR1 is SQVTM and CDR2 ANQGSEA. DNA for the CDR3: TGCAGCGTAGACTCACTAATGGGGACAGGGAACTACGAGCAGTACTTC. This codes for CSVDSLMGTGNYEQYF.

This clone was recorded a few times. The chain employs TRBV6-5 and TRBJ2-3; no definite D call. Trimming stripped 5 bases from V and 1 base from J, with 13 bases between. CDR3 length: 15 residues. Germline CDR1 and CDR2: MNHEY and SVGAGI. The chain's CDR3 is CASSRGIYGTDTQYF. CDR3 nucleotide sequence: TGTGCCAGCAGTCGCGGAATCTATGGCACAGATACGCAGTATTTT.

This clone was observed a handful of times. The chain has TRBV27 and TRBJ2-5; D is uncertain. The CDR3 totals 12 residues. The V gene lost 3 bases and the J gene lost 5 bases, with 7 bases spanning the gap. Per germline, CDR1 MNHEY and CDR2 SMNVEV (reference sequence). The DNA for the CDR3 is TGTGCCAGCAGTTTCATGTTGGAGACCCAGTACTTC. As protein: CASSFMLETQYF.

V usage is TRBV7-9 and J usage is TRBJ2-2, with no clear D. The V gene's germline CDR1 is SEHNR and CDR2 FQNEAQ (reference sequence). CDR3 length: 14 amino acids. Trimming took 2 bases from V and 4 from J, leaving 8 bases between them. CDR3 region: CASSLLDSTGELFF. CDR3 nucleotides: TGTGCCAGCAGCTTACTAGACTCCACCGGGGAGCTGTTTTTT. Full variable domain (outside the CDR3, taken from reference TRBV7-9 and TRBJ2-2): DTGVSQNPRHKITKRGQNVTFRCDPISEHNRLYWYRQTLGQGPEFLTYFQNEAQLEKSRLLSDRFSAERPKGSFSTLEIQRTEQGDSAMYLCASSLLDSTGELFFGEGSRLTVL.

This clone was counted only a few times. The chain has TRBV28 and TRBJ1-2; TRBD1 might be the D (5 bases). Germline loops: CDR1 MDHEN, CDR2 SYDVKM. Trimming cost V 3 bases and J 7 bases, with 15 bases left between them. The CDR3 loop spans 14 amino acids. CDR3 in DNA: TGTGCCAGCAGTTTGGGGGGTTTGTCGGGTGGCTACACCTTC. It encodes CASSLGGLSGGYTF.

This clone was found a few times. At one boundary the junction diverges from the germline segment, which might be a read error. The chain carries TRBV7-7 and TRBJ2-1; D may be TRBD2 (5 bases). Per germline, CDR1 SSHAT and CDR2 FNYEAQ (reference sequence). The CDR3 contains 13 residues. The CDR3 sequence: CASSLDSGGEQFF. The CDR3, as DNA: TGTGCTAGCAGCTTAGATTCAGGAGGTGAGCAGTTCTTC.

This clone was found a few times. J is TRBJ2-5 and V is TRBV29-1; D is undetermined. Germline V lookup: CDR1 SQVTM, CDR2 ANQGSEA. V shed 3 bases and J shed 5 bases, with 10 bases lying between them. The CDR3 spans 12 residues. Here the CDR3 DNA reads TGCAGCGTTGACAGCTGGGCGGAGACCCAGTACTTC. As protein: CSVDSWAETQYF.

This clone was detected only a few times. The chain couples TRBV28 to TRBJ2-1; TRBD2 agrees at 7 bases. V lost 8 bases, J lost 8 bases, and 12 bases stayed unmatched. The length of the CDR3 is 14 residues. Germline loops: CDR1 MDHEN, CDR2 SYDVKM. CDR3 amino acids: CASAMGGVIDEQFF. The CDR3 coding sequence is TGTGCCAGCGCGATGGGGGGGGTAATCGATGAGCAGTTCTTC.

The V and J genes are TRBV7-9 and TRBJ1-1; 7 nucleotides line up with TRBD1. The CDR3 has 15 amino acids. V shed 1 base and J 1 base; nucleotides not matched to a gene: 3. The V gene's germline CDR1 is SEHNR and CDR2 FQNEAQ (reference sequence). CDR3: CASSLGQGTNTEAFF. DNA of the CDR3: TGTGCCAGCAGCTTAGGACAGGGAACGAACACTGAAGCTTTCTTT.

This clone occurred a few times. This specimen includes other DNA sequences encoding the same CDR3. This rearrangement joins TRBV28 to TRBJ1-5, with D unclear. Trimming removed 4 bases at V and 5 bases at J, with 3 bases between. Germline V gene data show CDR1 as MDHEN and CDR2 as SYDVKM. The CDR3 totals 11 residues. CDR3 coding DNA: TGTGCCAGCAGTTCCGATCAGCCCCAGCATTTT. This gives the protein CASSSDQPQHF.

This clone came up a few times. The chain recombines TRBV28 with TRBJ2-7; 9 nucleotides agree with TRBD1. This CDR3 contains 15 residues. The ends lost 4 bases at V and 4 bases at J; junction bases unmatched: 8. Germline CDR1 MDHEN, CDR2 SYDVKM. CDR3 bases: TGTGCCAGCAGTTCCTCTGGGACAGGGAAATACGAGCAGTACTTC. Its translation: CASSSSGTGKYEQYF.

The chain has TRBV28 and TRBJ2-5, with 15 bases aligning to TRBD2. V gave up 5 bases and J gave up 5 bases; unmatched junction bases: 12. The CDR3 covers 18 residues. In germline, CDR1 is MDHEN, CDR2 SYDVKM. The CDR3 DNA sequence: TGTGCCAGCAGTATCCTCGGGACTAGCGGGAGGCGGGGGGAGACCCAGTACTTC. It encodes CASSILGTSGRRGETQYF.

This clone was recorded a few times. The rearrangement uses TRBV7-9 and TRBJ2-1; 9 bases are a match to TRBD2. The junction had 3 bases not matched to a gene; V was cut back by 4 bases and J by 2 bases. Germline assignment: CDR1 SEHNR and CDR2 FQNEAQ (reference sequence). The CDR3 is 15 residues long. CDR3 protein: CASSWPSGAYNEQFF. Written as DNA, the CDR3 is TGTGCCAGCAGCTGGCCTAGCGGGGCCTACAATGAGCAGTTCTTC.

This clone came up a few times. This sequence joins TRBV7-2 and TRBJ1-2; a weak D match, TRBD1 (5 bases). Germline assignment: CDR1 SGHTA and CDR2 FQGNSA. The ends were cut back, 1 base at V and 8 bases at J, with 11 bases in the middle. This CDR3 region has 13 residues. The DNA of the CDR3 is TGTGCCAGCAGCTTAGATGGAACAGGCGGCTACACCTTC. It translates to CASSLDGTGGYTF.

This clone was found a few times. Other nucleotide sequences in the sample specify the same CDR3. The chain has TRBV28 and TRBJ1-1; no reliable D call. Trimming removed 4 bases at V and 1 base at J, with 7 bases between. CDR1 MDHEN and CDR2 SYDVKM come from the germline V gene. The CDR3 runs to 13 residues. The CDR3 nucleotides are TGTGCCAGCAGTTCTGGGCAGAACACTGAAGCTTTCTTT. Protein product: CASSSGQNTEAFF.

CDR3 bases: TGTGCCAGCAGTCCTCCCGGAGGGATAGTTTACGAGCAGTACTTC. Translated, it gives CASSPPGGIVYEQYF. V gene TRBV28 combines with J gene TRBJ2-7; weak D call: TRBD2 (6 bases). Trimming took off 5 bases at V and 4 bases at J, with 18 bases between the two ends. This CDR3 is 15 amino acids long. The germline gives CDR1 MDHEN, CDR2 SYDVKM. Full variable domain (outside the CDR3, taken from reference TRBV28 and TRBJ2-7): DVKVTQSSRYLVKRTGEKVFLECVQDMDHENMFWYRQDPGLGLRLIYFSYDVKMKEKGDIPEGYSVSREKKERFSLILESASTNQTSMYLCASSPPGGIVYEQYFGPGTRLTVT.

The chain couples TRBV4-1 to TRBJ1-1; no clear D gene. There are 12 residues in the CDR3. The germline CDR1 and CDR2 sequences are MGHRA and YSYEKL. Trimming removed 0 bases from V and 6 bases from J, with 5 bases in between. As DNA, the CDR3 is TGCGCCAGCAGCCAAGATAGATCTGAAGCTTTCTTT. It is translated as CASSQDRSEAFF.

The J gene is TRBJ2-1, the V gene TRBV6-5; TRBD2 matches at 7 bases. The CDR3 consists of 13 residues. After removal of 9 bases from V and 3 bases from J, the junction contained 5 bases not matched to a gene. Germline lookup yields CDR1 MNHEY and CDR2 SVGAGI. CDR3 region: CASVASGYNEQFF. The CDR3 DNA follows: TGTGCCAGTGTCGCTAGCGGCTACAATGAGCAGTTCTTC.

This sequence joins TRBV4-2 and TRBJ2-5; D is undetermined. V dropped 0 bases and J dropped 5 bases, with 7 bases sitting between them. CDR1 is LGHNA and CDR2 is YNFKEQ in the germline V gene. The CDR3 loop spans 13 amino acids. Here the CDR3 DNA reads TGTGCCAGCAGCCAAGATCGGTTGGAGACCCAGTACTTC. Translating gives CASSQDRLETQYF.